The 28 T cell receptor beta chains in this list originate from one sample, sequenced in a study of blood T cell repertoires in COVID-19. The assay was immunoSEQ multiplex PCR, and TCRdb's table has in-frame clones only and misses some. The sample holds 310,000 or so clones, 88% seen once. Sequenced material: peripheral blood. These TCRs come from a woman aged 25 to 45 with COVID-19, enrolled during active disease.

The J gene is TRBJ2-7, the V gene TRBV27, with no clear D. Looked up from germline, CDR1 is MNHEY and CDR2 is SMNVEV (reference sequence). The V end lost 5 bases, the J end lost 2 bases, and 7 bases lay between the germline ends. CDR3 length equals 12 residues. The CDR3 nucleotides read TGTGCCAGCAGTCCTACCCCCTACGAGCAGTACTTC. Its protein is CASSPTPYEQYF.

This chain connects TRBV6-4 to TRBJ2-3; D might be TRBD2 (6 bases). This CDR3 is 14 amino acids long. CDR1 MRHNA and CDR2 SNTAGT come from the germline V gene. Trimming pared 0 bases from V and 6 bases from J, leaving 10 bases between. The CDR3 DNA reads as TGTGCCAGCAGTGACTCCGGAGGGCCGGATACGCAGTATTTT. As protein: CASSDSGGPDTQYF.

Details on this clone: The sample contains more than one DNA sequence encoding this CDR3. The chain employs TRBV10-2 and TRBJ1-5; TRBD1 aligns across 9 bases. The CDR3 covers 14 residues. In germline, CDR1 is WSHSY, CDR2 SAAADI. J lost 2 bases, V lost 4 bases, and 0 bases had no gene match. CDR3 sequence: CASSGTGGNQPQHF. CDR3 coding DNA: TGCGCCAGCAGTGGGACAGGGGGCAATCAGCCCCAGCATTTT.

This clone has just a few counts. The chain joins TRBV19 to TRBJ2-7, with TRBD2 matching 8 bases. The CDR3 has 15 residues. The V gene end was trimmed by 1 base and the J gene end by 5 bases; junction bases not matched to a gene: 7. Germline values: CDR1 LNHDA, CDR2 SQIVND (reference sequence). CDR3 sequence: CASSIGGTRSNEQYF. In nucleotides, the CDR3 is TGTGCCAGTAGTATAGGCGGGACTAGGTCAAACGAGCAGTACTTC.

The chain joins TRBV19 to TRBJ1-2; TRBD1 matches 9 bases. The CDR3 is 14 residues long. J gave up 4 bases and V 6 bases, and 6 bases lay outside the gene matches. The germline V gene has CDR1 LNHDA and CDR2 SQIVND (reference sequence). CDR3 protein: CASRGDRAFYGYTF. The CDR3 DNA follows: TGTGCCAGTAGAGGGGACAGGGCCTTCTATGGCTACACCTTC. Supplemented by reference TRBV19 and TRBJ1-2, the full variable domain reads DGGITQSPKYLFRKEGQNVTLSCEQNLNHDAMYWYRQDPGQGLRLIYYSQIVNDFQKGDIAEGYSVSREKKESFPLTVTSAQKNPTAFYLCASRGDRAFYGYTFGSGTRLTVV.

In its sample, this clone was seen a few times. The chain joins TRBV28 to TRBJ1-5, with D possibly matching TRBD1 (6 bases). This CDR3 spans 15 amino acids. Germline assignment: CDR1 MDHEN and CDR2 SYDVKM. V was trimmed by 7 bases and J by 1 base, leaving 14 bases between them. The DNA for the CDR3 is TGTGCCAGCACCTTGGGGGGGCGAAGCAATCAGCCCCAGCATTTT. Its protein is CASTLGGRSNQPQHF.

The chain carries TRBV2 and TRBJ1-5; 7 bases are a match to TRBD1. The CDR3 is made up of 14 amino acids. CDR1 is SNHLY, CDR2 FYNNEI, per germline. The V gene end was trimmed by 6 bases and the J gene end by 3 bases; junction bases not matched to a gene: 5. CDR3 region: CASRTTGDNQPQHF. For the CDR3, the DNA is TGTGCCAGCAGAACCACAGGGGACAATCAGCCCCAGCATTTT.

The chain recombines TRBV5-8 with TRBJ1-1; no firm D call. Germline-derived CDR1 and CDR2 are SGHTS and YDEGEE. This CDR3 contains 15 residues. Trimming cost V 2 bases and J 0 bases, with 11 bases left between them. This CDR3 reads CASSFGVSMNTEAFF. The CDR3 DNA follows: TGTGCCAGCAGCTTCGGAGTCTCCATGAACACTGAAGCTTTCTTT.

This clone was observed a handful of times. The J gene is TRBJ2-7, the V gene TRBV5-4; 11 nucleotides line up with TRBD2. CDR3 length: 16 residues. The germline V gene encodes CDR1 SGHNT and CDR2 YYREEE (reference sequence). The ends lost 4 bases at V and 2 bases at J; junction bases unmatched: 8. The CDR3, as DNA: TGTGCCAGCAGCCAGGGTGGGACTAGCGGAACCTACGAGCAGTACTTC. The encoded protein is CASSQGGTSGTYEQYF.

This clone was detected only once. The genes are TRBV24-1 and TRBJ2-1, with TRBD2 as a possible D gene (6 bases). The CDR3 loop spans 16 amino acids. Trimming removed 7 bases from V and 0 bases from J, with 15 bases in between. The germline V gene has CDR1 KGHDR and CDR2 SFDVKD. CDR3 sequence reads: CATSGTDRSSYNEQFF. CDR3 in DNA: TGTGCCACCAGCGGGACTGACCGAAGCTCCTACAATGAGCAGTTCTTC.

This rearrangement joins TRBV10-1 to TRBJ1-1; no reliable D call. Germline-derived CDR1 and CDR2 are WNHNN and SYGVQD (reference sequence). Trimming cost V 9 bases and J 9 bases, with 14 bases left between them. The CDR3 consists of 11 residues. Here the CDR3 DNA reads TGCGCCAGTCCTACCTACCTTAAAGCTTTCTTT. The encoded protein is CASPTYLKAFF.

This chain joins TRBV11-2 and TRBJ2-1, with 10 bases lining up with TRBD1. CDR1 SGHAT and CDR2 FQNNGV come from the germline V gene. The junction had 10 bases not matched to a gene; V was cut back by 4 bases and J by 7 bases. The length of the CDR3 is 16 residues. Written as DNA, the CDR3 is TGTGCCAGCAGCTCCTGGACAGGGGGAAAAGTTAATGAGCAGTTCTTC. Amino acids: CASSSWTGGKVNEQFF.

This chain links TRBV4-2 with TRBJ1-2, with 10 bases lining up with TRBD1. The V gene's germline CDR1 is LGHNA and CDR2 YNFKEQ. The CDR3 has 14 amino acids. Trimming took 0 bases from V and 6 from J; bases not matched to a gene: 1. The CDR3, as DNA: TGTGCCAGCAGCCAAGATGACAGGGGGCATGGCTACACCTTC. Amino acid sequence: CASSQDDRGHGYTF.

This chain connects TRBV3-1 (or the pseudogene TRBV3-2) to TRBJ2-1; 10 bases map to TRBD1. From germline, CDR1 is LGHDT and CDR2 YNNKEL (reference sequence). The CDR3 is made up of 15 amino acids. The junction had 5 bases not matched to a gene; V was cut back by 5 bases and J by 4 bases. CDR3 sequence reads: CASSFGQGGYNEQFF. CDR3 coding DNA: TGTGCCAGCAGCTTCGGACAGGGGGGGTACAATGAGCAGTTCTTC.

This rearrangement joins TRBV5-5 to TRBJ1-6; D ambiguous. The V gene's germline CDR1 is SGHKS and CDR2 YYEKEE (reference sequence). The CDR3 covers 15 residues. V lost 0 bases, J lost 8 bases, and 12 bases lay in between. Here the CDR3 reads CASSLVAGSHSPLHF. The CDR3 DNA follows: TGTGCCAGCAGCTTGGTGGCAGGATCACATTCACCCCTCCACTTT. The full variable domain, with the rest looked up from reference TRBV5-5 and TRBJ1-6, is DAGVTQSPTHLIKTRGQQVTLRCSPISGHKSVSWYQQVLGQGPQFIFQYYEKEERGRGNFPDRFSARQFPNYSSELNVNALLLGDSALYLCASSLVAGSHSPLHFGNGTRLTVT.

The rearrangement uses TRBV9 and TRBJ2-5; TRBD2 might be the D (7 bases). Germline CDR1 reads SGDLS; CDR2 reads YYNGEE. This CDR3 has 18 amino acids. Trimming pared 4 bases from V and 1 base from J, leaving 23 bases between. CDR3 sequence (DNA): TGTGCCAGCAGCAACCGAGGGGGGAGCGGGACCGGCCAAGAGACCCAGTACTTC. Translation gives CASSNRGGSGTGQETQYF.

This sequence joins TRBV2 and TRBJ2-7; TRBD1 aligns across 8 bases. Germline values: CDR1 SNHLY, CDR2 FYNNEI. The CDR3 is 12 amino acids. V gave up 4 bases and J gave up 9 bases; unmatched junction bases: 5. This chain's CDR3 is CASSASGGGQYF. The CDR3, as DNA: TGTGCCAGCAGTGCCTCAGGGGGCGGGCAGTACTTC.

The J gene is TRBJ2-7, the V gene TRBV11-2; TRBD2 matches 10 bases. Germline values: CDR1 SGHAT, CDR2 FQNNGV. With V trimmed by 6 bases and J by 0 bases, 14 bases remained unmatched. This CDR3 contains 18 residues. CDR3 loop: CASSPAGTSDHISYEQYF. CDR3 sequence (DNA): TGTGCCAGCAGTCCAGCCGGGACTAGCGATCATATCTCCTACGAGCAGTACTTC.

The CDR3 spells CASNDPAGGAETQYF. The CDR3 DNA is TGCGCCAGCAACGACCCAGCAGGGGGCGCGGAGACCCAGTACTTC. This chain connects TRBV4-1 to TRBJ2-5, with TRBD1 matching over 8 bases. The junction had 12 bases not matched to a gene; V was cut back by 7 bases and J by 5 bases. This CDR3 region has 15 residues. Germline V gene sequence: CDR1 MGHRA, CDR2 YSYEKL.

This clone was seen only once. The V and J genes are TRBV30 and TRBJ1-5; tentatively, D is TRBD1 (6 bases). CDR3 length: 12 residues. CDR1 is GTSNPN, CDR2 SVGIG, per germline (reference sequence). V was pared by 7 bases and J by 4 bases, with 11 bases between. The CDR3 reads CASWTANQPQHF. In DNA, the CDR3 is TGTGCCTCGTGGACAGCGAATCAGCCCCAGCATTTT.

The chain carries TRBV2 and TRBJ2-1; 8 nucleotides match TRBD2. CDR1 SNHLY and CDR2 FYNNEI come from the germline V gene. V lost 2 bases to trimming and J lost 7 bases; unmatched junction nucleotides: 4. CDR3 size: 14 residues. The CDR3 DNA reads TGTGCCAGCAGTGAATGGGCTAGCGGGAATGAGCAGTTCTTC. It is translated as CASSEWASGNEQFF.

Of note for this clone: Other DNA sequences of this sample code for an identical CDR3. The rearrangement joins TRBV27 to TRBJ2-1; D may be TRBD1 (5 bases). There are 14 residues in the CDR3. Per the germline V gene, CDR1 is MNHEY and CDR2 is SMNVEV (reference sequence). V lost 0 bases and J 4 bases, leaving 7 bases between the germline ends. The DNA for the CDR3 is TGTGCCAGCAGTTTATCGGGGCCATACAATGAGCAGTTCTTC. This translates into CASSLSGPYNEQFF.

The chain recombines TRBV7-2 with TRBJ1-1, with 7 bases identical to TRBD1. With V trimmed by 3 bases and J by 1 base, 2 bases remained unmatched. Germline V gene data show CDR1 as SGHTA and CDR2 as FQGNSA. This CDR3 contains 14 residues. DNA of the CDR3: TGTGCCAGCAGCTTTTCAGGGGGGAACACTGAAGCTTTCTTT. The encoded protein is CASSFSGGNTEAFF. Together with reference TRBV7-2 and TRBJ1-1, the CDR3 gives the full variable domain: GAGVSQSPSNKVTEKGKDVELRCDPISGHTALYWYRQSLGQGLEFLIYFQGNSAPDKSGLPSDRFSAERTGGSVSTLTIQRTQQEDSAVYLCASSFSGGNTEAFFGQGTRLTVV.

V usage is TRBV15 and J usage is TRBJ1-4; 7 bases line up with TRBD1. The J segment lost 4 bases and the V segment lost 0 bases, leaving 2 bases of the junction unmatched. Germline assignment: CDR1 LNHNV and CDR2 YYDKDF (reference sequence). The CDR3 consists of 15 residues. Here the CDR3 reads CATSRDRQGNEKLFF. CDR3 nucleotides: TGTGCCACCAGCAGAGATCGACAGGGTAATGAAAAACTGTTTTTT.

The V call is TRBV15, the J call TRBJ2-3; 11 bases agree with TRBD2. Germline V gene data show CDR1 as LNHNV and CDR2 as YYDKDF (reference sequence). The CDR3 extends over 19 amino acids. The ends lost 2 bases at V and 0 bases at J; junction bases unmatched: 10. DNA of the CDR3: TGTGCCACCAGCAGAATCGGGACTAGCGGAGAGACTAGCACAGATACGCAGTATTTT. Its translation is CATSRIGTSGETSTDTQYF. Full variable domain (missing parts from reference TRBV15 and TRBJ2-3): DAMVIQNPRYQVTQFGKPVTLSCSQTLNHNVMYWYQQKSSQAPKLLFHYYDKDFNNEADTPDNFQSRRPNTSFCFLDIRSPGLGDTAMYLCATSRIGTSGETSTDTQYFGPGTRLTVL.

The chain uses TRBV24-1 and TRBJ2-1, with 11 positions matching TRBD2. The length of the CDR3 is 14 residues. The junction had 6 bases not matched to a gene; V was cut back by 9 bases and J by 6 bases. Germline assignment: CDR1 KGHDR and CDR2 SFDVKD. The CDR3 loop reads CATGGTSGTNEQFF. CDR3 coding DNA: TGTGCCACCGGGGGGACTAGCGGTACCAATGAGCAGTTCTTC.

The chain couples TRBV7-2 to TRBJ1-1; 11 bases match TRBD1. V gave up 4 bases and J gave up 7 bases; unmatched junction bases: 2. The CDR3 extends over 13 amino acids. Looked up from germline, CDR1 is SGHTA and CDR2 is FQGNSA. The CDR3 loop reads CASSSDRGLEAFF. For the CDR3, the DNA is TGTGCCAGCAGCTCGGACAGGGGGCTTGAAGCTTTCTTT.

The CDR3 sequence is CASSEGPFNYGYTF. The CDR3 nucleotides are TGTGCCAGCAGTGAAGGGCCGTTCAACTATGGCTACACCTTC. J is TRBJ1-2 and V is TRBV6-1; D ambiguous. The germline gives CDR1 MNHNS, CDR2 SASEGT. This CDR3 spans 14 amino acids. V was trimmed by 1 base and J by 2 bases, leaving 8 bases between them.